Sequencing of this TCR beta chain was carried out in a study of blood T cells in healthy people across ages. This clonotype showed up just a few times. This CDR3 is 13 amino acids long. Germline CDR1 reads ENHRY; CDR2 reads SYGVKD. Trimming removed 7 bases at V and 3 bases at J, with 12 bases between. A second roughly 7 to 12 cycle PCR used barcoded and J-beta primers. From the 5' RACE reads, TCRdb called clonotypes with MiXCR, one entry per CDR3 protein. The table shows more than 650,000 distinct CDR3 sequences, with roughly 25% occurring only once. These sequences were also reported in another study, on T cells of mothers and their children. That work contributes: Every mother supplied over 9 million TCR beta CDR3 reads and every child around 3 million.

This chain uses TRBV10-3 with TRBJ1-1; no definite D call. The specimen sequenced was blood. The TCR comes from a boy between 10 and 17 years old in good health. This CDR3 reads CAIKTDIYTEAFF. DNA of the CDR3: TGTGCCATCAAAACAGACATATACACTGAAGCTTTCTTT.